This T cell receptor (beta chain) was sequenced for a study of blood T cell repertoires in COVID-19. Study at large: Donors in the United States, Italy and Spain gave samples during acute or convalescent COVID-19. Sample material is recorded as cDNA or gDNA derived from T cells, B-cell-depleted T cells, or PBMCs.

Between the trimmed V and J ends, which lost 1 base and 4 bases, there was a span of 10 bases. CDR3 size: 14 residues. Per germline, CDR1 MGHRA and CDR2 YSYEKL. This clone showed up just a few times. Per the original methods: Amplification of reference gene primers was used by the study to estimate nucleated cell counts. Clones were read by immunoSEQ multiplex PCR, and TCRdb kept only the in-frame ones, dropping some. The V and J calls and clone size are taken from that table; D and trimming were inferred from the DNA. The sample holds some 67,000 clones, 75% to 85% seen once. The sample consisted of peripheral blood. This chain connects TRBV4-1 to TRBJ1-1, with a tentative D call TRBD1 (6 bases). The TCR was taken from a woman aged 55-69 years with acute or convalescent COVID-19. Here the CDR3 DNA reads TGCGCCAGCAGCCAAGTAGGGGGAGTCACTGAAGCTTTCTTT. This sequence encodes CASSQVGGVTEAFF.